Below, 29 T cell receptor beta chains from the same sample are listed, as sequenced in a study of shared clonotypes between healthy human individuals. TCRdb's table, derived via immunoSEQ multiplex PCR, lists solely in-frame clones and lacks some. The table shows about 2 million clones, with roughly 94% occurring only once. The naive CD8 fraction comprised CD45RO-negative cells positively selected for CCR7 and excluded terminally differentiated effector memory CD45RA+ cells. The sample was naive CD8+ T cells sorted from blood. The origin of the receptors is a man aged 18 to 30 in good health.

V is TRBV7-8 and J is TRBJ2-7; D is possibly TRBD1 (6 bases). V lost 4 bases, J lost 4 bases, and 11 bases lay in between. CDR3 size: 13 residues. Germline lookup yields CDR1 SGHVS and CDR2 FQNEAQ. CDR3 amino acids: CASSWRGGYEQYF. DNA for the CDR3: TGTGCCAGCAGCTGGCGAGGGGGATACGAGCAGTACTTC.

CDR3 in amino acids: CASSLTGPAEAFF. CDR3 DNA: TGTGCCAGCAGCTTGACAGGACCTGCCGAAGCTTTCTTT. V and J are TRBV2 and TRBJ1-1; D is possibly TRBD1 (6 bases). CDR1 SNHLY and CDR2 FYNNEI come from the germline V gene. The CDR3 length is 13 residues. V gave up 6 bases and J gave up 8 bases, with 16 bases separating them.

This sequence joins TRBV5-4 and TRBJ1-1; 8 bases match TRBD1. Looked up from germline, CDR1 is SGHNT and CDR2 is YYREEE (reference sequence). This CDR3 is built from 14 residues. The V gene end was trimmed by 4 bases and the J gene end by 6 bases; junction bases not matched to a gene: 8. CDR3 nucleotide sequence: TGTGCCAGCAGCCCTGACAGGGGATTTCCTGAAGCTTTCTTT. It encodes CASSPDRGFPEAFF.

The CDR3, as DNA: TGTGCCAGCAGCTTAGGACAGGGGTTAGGGACCCAGTACTTC. Translated, it gives CASSLGQGLGTQYF. The rearrangement links TRBV7-6 to TRBJ2-5, with 8 bases identical to TRBD1. V was pared by 1 base and J by 7 bases, with 5 bases of the junction left unmatched. The CDR3 covers 14 residues. Germline-derived CDR1 and CDR2 are SGHVS and FNYEAQ.

The rearrangement uses TRBV5-1 and TRBJ2-7; D gene unclear. V lost 0 bases and J lost 1, with 8 bases in between. CDR1 and CDR2 from the germline V gene are SGHRS and YFSETQ. This CDR3 spans 14 amino acids. The CDR3 here is CASSLAPESYEQYF. CDR3 in DNA: TGCGCCAGCAGCTTGGCCCCTGAGTCCTACGAGCAGTACTTC.

The J gene is TRBJ2-5, the V gene TRBV28; 7 nucleotides match TRBD1. J was trimmed by 3 bases and V by 7 bases; bases with no gene match: 5. The CDR3 is 13 residues long. Germline V gene sequence: CDR1 MDHEN, CDR2 SYDVKM. DNA of the CDR3: TGTGCCAGCAACGAGGGGGCGGAAGAGACCCAGTACTTC. Amino acid sequence: CASNEGAEETQYF.

As for this clone: This sample also contains other DNA sequences that code for the same CDR3. The V and J genes are TRBV5-6 and TRBJ2-7, with D possibly being TRBD2 (5 bases). V lost 0 bases and J 3 bases, leaving 7 bases between the germline ends. CDR1 is SGHDT, CDR2 YYEEEE, per germline. The CDR3 covers 13 residues. In DNA, the CDR3 is TGTGCCAGCAGCTTGGGGGGAGACTACGAGCAGTACTTC. Residues: CASSLGGDYEQYF.

J is TRBJ2-7 and V is TRBV6-5; either TRBD1 or TRBD2 may supply D (7 bases each). The CDR3 sequence is 14 residues long. V shed 5 bases and J shed 5 bases, with 16 bases lying between them. Germline-derived CDR1 and CDR2 are MNHEY and SVGAGI. The CDR3 nucleotides read TGTGCCAGCAGTCTCGACAGGGCGGGGGACGAGCAGTACTTC. Its translation: CASSLDRAGDEQYF.

Turning to this clone: The sample carries other DNA sequences with the same CDR3. The gene calls are TRBV28 and TRBJ2-7, with TRBD2 matching 10 bases. Trimming took 6 bases from V and 0 from J; bases not matched to a gene: 2. The CDR3 is 14 amino acids. Germline CDR1 and CDR2: MDHEN and SYDVKM. CDR3 sequence reads: CASRPSGSSYEQYF. The CDR3 bases are TGTGCCAGCAGACCTAGCGGGAGCTCCTACGAGCAGTACTTC.

J is TRBJ2-1 and V is TRBV28; 8 bases map to TRBD2. J lost 8 bases, V lost 5 bases, and 11 bases had no gene match. The CDR3 is 15 amino acids. Germline loops: CDR1 MDHEN, CDR2 SYDVKM. CDR3 nucleotides: TGTGCCAGCAGTCCCGGGACTAGTGGGGGGGATGAGCAGTTCTTC. The encoded protein is CASSPGTSGGDEQFF.

Details on this clone: Other DNA sequences of this sample code for an identical CDR3. V usage is TRBV7-9 and J usage is TRBJ2-7; D call uncertain. The CDR3 runs to 13 residues. V lost 1 base to trimming and J lost 3 bases, with 7 bases between them. From germline, CDR1 is SEHNR and CDR2 FQNEAQ (reference sequence). CDR3 nucleotide sequence: TGTGCCAGCAGCTTAGGCCAGGTCTACGAGCAGTACTTC. It yields the protein CASSLGQVYEQYF.

The chain recombines TRBV5-1 with TRBJ2-7, with 9 nucleotides matching TRBD1. J lost 3 bases, V lost 7 bases, and 8 bases had no gene match. Germline loops: CDR1 SGHRS, CDR2 YFSETQ. This CDR3 is built from 14 residues. CDR3 protein: CASRTGTGIYEQYF. The CDR3, as DNA: TGCGCCAGCCGTACCGGGACAGGGATCTACGAGCAGTACTTC.

The rearrangement links TRBV4-1 to TRBJ1-2; D ambiguous. Germline assignment: CDR1 MGHRA and CDR2 YSYEKL. The CDR3 covers 15 residues. Trimming took 4 bases from V and 1 from J, leaving 13 bases between them. The CDR3 DNA reads TGCGCCAGCAGCCCTTCCGAGGATCGTAACTATGGCTACACCTTC. Amino acids: CASSPSEDRNYGYTF.

The V call is TRBV6-5, the J call TRBJ2-1; D not certain. The CDR3 contains 12 residues. Per germline, CDR1 MNHEY and CDR2 SVGAGI. Trimming took off 5 bases at V and 6 bases at J, with 8 bases between the two ends. This CDR3 reads CASSATGNEQFF. CDR3 bases: TGTGCCAGCAGTGCCACGGGCAATGAGCAGTTCTTC.

About this clone: The sample has other DNA sequences that encode this CDR3 too. This chain uses TRBV27 with TRBJ2-7, with D tentatively TRBD1 (5 bases). In germline, CDR1 is MNHEY, CDR2 SMNVEV (reference sequence). This CDR3 has 13 residues. V lost 3 bases and J lost 1, with 7 bases in between. CDR3 protein: CASSFQGSYEQYF. The CDR3 DNA sequence: TGTGCCAGCAGTTTCCAGGGATCCTACGAGCAGTACTTC.

The rearrangement uses TRBV5-6 and TRBJ2-1, with D perhaps TRBD2 (6 bases). Trimming left V 5 bases short and J 0 bases short, with 12 bases between. Germline V lookup: CDR1 SGHDT, CDR2 YYEEEE. CDR3 length equals 15 residues. The CDR3 region has the DNA TGTGCCAGCAGTCGGGACTTTAGCTCCTACAATGAGCAGTTCTTC. Its protein product is CASSRDFSSYNEQFF.

The gene calls are TRBV9 and TRBJ2-1; TRBD2 matches 7 bases. After removal of 4 bases from V and 9 bases from J, the junction contained 7 bases not matched to a gene. CDR3 length: 13 amino acids. Germline loops: CDR1 SGDLS, CDR2 YYNGEE. CDR3 sequence (DNA): TGTGCCAGCAGCAATGGACTAGATGGTGAGCAGTTCTTC. It encodes CASSNGLDGEQFF.

The gene calls are TRBV4-3 and TRBJ2-1, with TRBD2 matching 12 bases. The V and J ends lost 1 base and 5 bases, in that order; junction bases with no gene match: 12. Germline assignment: CDR1 LGHNA and CDR2 YSLEER. The CDR3 extends over 19 amino acids. CDR3 sequence (DNA): TGCGCCAGCAGCCAAGCTCAGACTAGCGGGAGTTGGCTAAACAATGAGCAGTTCTTC. Its translation: CASSQAQTSGSWLNNEQFF.

The chain combines TRBV9 with TRBJ2-1, with 8 bases matching TRBD2. V was clipped by 3 bases and J by 5 bases; unmatched bases: 7. The germline V gene has CDR1 SGDLS and CDR2 YYNGEE. The CDR3 contains 15 residues. CDR3 DNA sequence: TGTGCCAGCAGCGATCGACTAGCGTCAGACAATGAGCAGTTCTTC. Protein product: CASSDRLASDNEQFF.

The genes are TRBV6-5 and TRBJ2-1; 10 bases match TRBD2. V was pared by 7 bases and J by 4 bases, with 7 bases of the junction left unmatched. Germline V gene sequence: CDR1 MNHEY, CDR2 SVGAGI. The CDR3 loop spans 15 amino acids. Written as DNA, the CDR3 is TGTGCCAGCACCATAAAGCGGGAGGGTTACAATGAGCAGTTCTTC. As protein: CASTIKREGYNEQFF.

V gene TRBV28 combines with J gene TRBJ2-7; D is possibly TRBD2 (5 bases). Germline CDR1 is MDHEN and CDR2 is SYDVKM. The V end lost 3 bases, the J end lost 6 bases, and 12 bases lay between the germline ends. The CDR3 runs to 13 residues. The CDR3 region has the DNA TGTGCCAGCAGTTTCCCCGTCCGGGGCGAGCAGTACTTC. Its translation: CASSFPVRGEQYF.

The rearrangement joins TRBV4-3 to TRBJ2-1, with D possibly matching TRBD2 (6 bases). Germline V gene data show CDR1 as LGHNA and CDR2 as YSLEER. This CDR3 is built from 16 residues. V lost 0 bases, J lost 4 bases, and 13 bases lay in between. The CDR3 sequence is CASSQEETLAYNEQFF. In DNA, the CDR3 is TGCGCCAGCAGCCAAGAGGAAACCCTAGCGTACAATGAGCAGTTCTTC.

The chain joins TRBV4-3 to TRBJ2-3; D is perhaps TRBD2 (6 bases). The CDR3 is 18 residues long. V shed 0 bases and J shed 2 bases, with 18 bases lying between them. Germline V gene sequence: CDR1 LGHNA, CDR2 YSLEER. The CDR3 loop is CASSQEVTSGFITDTQYF. DNA of the CDR3: TGCGCCAGCAGCCAAGAAGTCACCAGCGGGTTTATCACAGATACGCAGTATTTT.

The gene calls are TRBV19 and TRBJ1-5, with 7 bases that match TRBD1. After removal of 3 bases from V and 0 bases from J, the junction contained 8 bases not matched to a gene. CDR1 is LNHDA, CDR2 SQIVND, per germline (reference sequence). The CDR3 contains 17 residues. The CDR3 spells CASSIRDSQYSNQPQHF. Written as DNA, the CDR3 is TGTGCCAGTAGTATCCGGGACAGTCAGTATAGCAATCAGCCCCAGCATTTT.

This sequence joins TRBV9 and TRBJ2-7; D is unclear. The germline gives CDR1 SGDLS, CDR2 YYNGEE. CDR3 length: 13 residues. Trimming removed 0 bases from V and 4 bases from J, with 8 bases in between. This CDR3 is CASSVAPVYEQYF. DNA for the CDR3: TGTGCCAGCAGCGTAGCGCCTGTTTACGAGCAGTACTTC.

The chain recombines TRBV10-1 with TRBJ1-4; D gene ambiguous. V lost 8 bases, J lost 0 bases, and 16 bases lay in between. The germline V gene has CDR1 WNHNN and CDR2 SYGVQD (reference sequence). This CDR3 region has 16 residues. The CDR3 DNA is TGCGCCAGCGCCACCCGACGCGGGGCAACTAATGAAAAACTGTTTTTT. Translated, it gives CASATRRGATNEKLFF.

This chain connects TRBV29-1 to TRBJ2-7; 8 nucleotides agree with TRBD1. CDR3 length equals 15 residues. The J segment lost 3 bases and the V segment lost 6 bases, leaving 13 bases of the junction unmatched. Germline V gene lookup returns CDR1 SQVTM and CDR2 ANQGSEA. The CDR3 sequence: CSVLRTGTGSYEQYF. CDR3 DNA sequence: TGCAGCGTGCTCCGCACCGGGACAGGTAGCTACGAGCAGTACTTC.

This chain connects TRBV5-4 to TRBJ1-2, with D perhaps TRBD1 (6 bases). Germline V gene sequence: CDR1 SGHNT, CDR2 YYREEE (reference sequence). Trimming took off 0 bases at V and 4 bases at J, with 10 bases between the two ends. The CDR3 is 14 amino acids. CDR3 amino acids: CASSLGGGSYGYTF. For the CDR3, the DNA is TGTGCCAGCAGCTTGGGCGGGGGCAGCTATGGCTACACCTTC.

The rearrangement uses TRBV7-9 and TRBJ2-7; the match to TRBD1 covers 11 bases. Unmatched junction bases numbered 4, after V lost 5 bases and J lost 1 base. Per the germline V gene, CDR1 is SEHNR and CDR2 is FQNEAQ (reference sequence). The length of the CDR3 is 15 residues. The CDR3 loop reads CASSIGTGGSYEQYF. The CDR3 DNA is TGTGCCAGCAGCATAGGGACAGGGGGATCCTACGAGCAGTACTTC. Filled out from reference TRBV7-9 and TRBJ2-7, the complete variable domain reads DTGVSQNPRHKITKRGQNVTFRCDPISEHNRLYWYRQTLGQGPEFLTYFQNEAQLEKSRLLSDRFSAERPKGSFSTLEIQRTEQGDSAMYLCASSIGTGGSYEQYFGPGTRLTVT.